A selection of T cell receptor beta chains follows, all from one sample in a study of T cell repertoires in cytomegalovirus infection. Each CDR3 protein is one row after TCRdb ran MiXCR on the reads. The sample includes about 230,000 distinct CDR3 sequences, approximately 22% of them seen just once. Source material: CD8+ T cells from PBMCs. Receptors originate from a human donor in good health (CMV status not recorded). Some clones in this sample may be carry-over from other donors' samples. CDR3s include the opening cysteine and the closing phenylalanine or tryptophan. D genes are given only for firm matches. A row's size may be missing; if present it is once, few, many or a size class.

d_call,j_call,clone_size,v_call,cdr3_nt,cdr3_aa
TRBD1,TRBJ2-5,NA,TRBV29-1,TGCAGCGTTGAGCCTCTCGAGAGGGGGCCCCAGTACTTC,CSVEPLERGPQYF
NA,TRBJ2-3,few,TRBV5-4,TGTGCCAGCAGCTCTCTAACTAGCCCAGATACGCAGTATTTT,CASSSLTSPDTQYF
TRBD1,TRBJ2-7,few,TRBV6-6,TGTGCCAGCAGTCCCTCGGGACAGGGGATTAACGAGCAGTACTTC,CASSPSGQGINEQYF
NA,TRBJ2-1,NA,TRBV20-1,TGCAGTGCGGAGAATAATGAGCAGTTCTTC,CSAENNEQFF
NA,TRBJ1-6,NA,TRBV12-5,TGTGCTAGTGGTTTGCCAACCGGTGATTCACCCCTCCACTTT,CASGLPTGDSPLHF
NA,TRBJ2-2,few,TRBV27,TGTGCCAGCAGCCTTCAGGGAAACACCGGGGAGCTGTTTTTT,CASSLQGNTGELFF
NA,TRBJ1-1,NA,TRBV29-1,TGCAGCGTCGCCCGGGACATAGGTGAAGCTTTCTTT,CSVARDIGEAFF
NA,TRBJ2-1,few,TRBV28,TGTGCCAGCAGTCCCTGGGGGACCGAGCAGTTCTTC,CASSPWGTEQFF
TRBD2,TRBJ2-5,many,TRBV7-8,TGTGCCAGCAGCTTATTTCCGCGGGGGGGAGAGACCCAGTACTTC,CASSLFPRGGETQYF
NA,TRBJ1-1,many,TRBV27,TGTGCCAGCAGTTTATATCCGGGGACTGAAGCTTTCTTT,CASSLYPGTEAFF
NA,TRBJ1-4,many,TRBV7-2,TGTGCCAGCAGCTTAAGGTCGCTGGTCGTTTCTAATGAAAAACTGTTTTTT,CASSLRSLVVSNEKLFF
NA,TRBJ2-3,many,TRBV7-2,TGTGCCAGCAGCTTAGAGGTCACAGATACGCAGTATTTT,CASSLEVTDTQYF
NA,TRBJ1-1,many,TRBV24-1,TGTGCCACCAGTGACCCCAACACTGAAGCTTTCTTT,CATSDPNTEAFF
TRBD1,TRBJ1-4,few,TRBV20-1,TGCAGTGCTTACAGGGGGCTAGGGGAAAAACTGTTTTTT,CSAYRGLGEKLFF
TRBD1,TRBJ2-1,NA,TRBV2,TGTGCCACGGGGACAGGGGGCAATGAGCAGTTCTTC,CATGTGGNEQFF
TRBD1,TRBJ1-1,few,TRBV7-3,TGTGCCAGCAGCGCCGGGACAGGGGGTCTGGTGAACACTGAAGCTTTCTTT,CASSAGTGGLVNTEAFF
TRBD2,TRBJ2-1,few,TRBV12-3/TRBV12-4,TGTGCCAGCAGACCTAGCGGGGGAGAATACAATGAGCAGTTCTTC,CASRPSGGEYNEQFF
TRBD1,TRBJ2-7,NA,TRBV20-1,TGCAGTGCTGCCCCGACAGGGAATTCCTACGAGCAGTACTTC,CSAAPTGNSYEQYF
TRBD1,TRBJ2-7,NA,TRBV5-5,TGTGCCAGCAGCTTGGGAGGGGGCCCCAACGAGCAGTACTTC,CASSLGGGPNEQYF
TRBD1,TRBJ2-1,NA,TRBV2,TGTGCCAGCAGTCCCGGGACAGGGGCGTTATACAATGAGCAGTTCTTC,CASSPGTGALYNEQFF
NA,TRBJ1-3,NA,TRBV14,TGTGCCAGCAGCCAACCCAGGGACAACTCTGGAAACACCATATATTTT,CASSQPRDNSGNTIYF
NA,TRBJ2-7,many,TRBV7-2,TGTGCCAGCAGCTTAGGCTGGTCCTACGAGCAGTACTTC,CASSLGWSYEQYF